What follows are 20 T cell receptor beta chains derived from one specimen sequenced in a study of blood T cell repertoires in COVID-19. Sequenced by immunoSEQ multiplex PCR; TCRdb stores in-frame clones only, minus some. Among about 120,000 clones, around 87% were seen once, and the ten largest hold roughly 2.2%. Specimen: peripheral blood. These receptors originate from a woman in her forties or fifties with acute or convalescent COVID-19.

This sequence joins TRBV9 and TRBJ2-2; D remains ambiguous. Germline V lookup: CDR1 SGDLS, CDR2 YYNGEE. The CDR3 extends over 16 amino acids. Trimming removed 0 bases from V and 0 bases from J, with 9 bases in between. CDR3 sequence reads: CASSVERHSNTGELFF. CDR3 coding DNA: TGTGCCAGCAGCGTAGAACGACACTCGAACACCGGGGAGCTGTTTTTT.

This clone was picked up one time. The chain is built from TRBV6-5 and TRBJ1-1; the D gene is possibly TRBD1 (5 bases). Germline lookup yields CDR1 MNHEY and CDR2 SVGAGI. CDR3 length: 13 amino acids. V lost 6 bases and J 1 base, leaving 9 bases between the germline ends. The CDR3 loop reads CASSNRQNTEAFF. The DNA of the CDR3 is TGTGCCAGCAGCAACAGGCAGAACACTGAAGCTTTCTTT.

The V gene is TRBV24-1, the J gene TRBJ2-4; tentative D call: TRBD1 (6 bases). Per germline, CDR1 KGHDR and CDR2 SFDVKD. The CDR3 has 16 amino acids. V was pared by 4 bases and J by 5 bases, with 17 bases between. CDR3 sequence (DNA): TGTGCCACCAGTGACCCGGCGCCGGGACACCAAAACATTCAGTACTTC. Translation: CATSDPAPGHQNIQYF.

This clone occurred a few times. The chain is built from TRBV6-2 or TRBV6-3 and TRBJ2-5, with TRBD1 matching 12 bases. The trim removed 5 bases at V and 5 bases at J, leaving 9 bases unmatched. The germline V gene encodes CDR1 MNHEY and CDR2 SVGEGT. The CDR3 spans 16 residues. The CDR3 DNA reads as TGTGCCAGCAGTCGTCCCGGGACAGGGGGCCATGAGACCCAGTACTTC. Its translation is CASSRPGTGGHETQYF.

This chain links TRBV5-4 with TRBJ2-5, with TRBD2 matching over 12 bases. CDR3 length equals 14 residues. From germline, CDR1 is SGHNT and CDR2 YYREEE (reference sequence). V gave up 4 bases and J gave up 5 bases; unmatched junction bases: 3. CDR3 in amino acids: CASSDGLAGETQYF. CDR3 DNA sequence: TGTGCCAGCAGCGACGGACTAGCGGGGGAGACCCAGTACTTC.

This chain uses TRBV12-3 or TRBV12-4 with TRBJ2-1, with a tentative D call TRBD1 (6 bases). The CDR3 has 12 amino acids. Trimming removed 8 bases at V and 2 bases at J, with 7 bases between. CDR3 amino acids: CASGTPYNEQFF. CDR3 DNA: TGTGCCAGCGGGACACCCTACAATGAGCAGTTCTTC.

This clone is a singleton in its sample. The chain employs TRBV20-1 and TRBJ2-1; D gene unclear. This CDR3 is 12 amino acids long. The V gene's germline CDR1 is DFQATT and CDR2 SNEGSKA (reference sequence). V lost 3 bases, J lost 6 bases, and 9 bases lay in between. The CDR3 DNA reads TGCAGTGCTAGTCGTGGCCTCAATGAGCAGTTCTTC. Translation gives CSASRGLNEQFF.

The chain joins TRBV6-5 to TRBJ2-1; 9 nucleotides line up with TRBD2. Germline CDR1 reads MNHEY; CDR2 reads SVGAGI. This CDR3 has 16 amino acids. With 4 bases clipped from V and 1 base from J, the junction kept 5 bases outside the gene matches. In DNA, the CDR3 is TGTGCCAGCAGTTCCATAGCGGGAGTATCCTACAATGAGCAGTTCTTC. Residues: CASSSIAGVSYNEQFF.

The V and J genes are TRBV6-2 or TRBV6-3 and TRBJ2-1; 7 nucleotides match TRBD1. CDR1 and CDR2 (germline): MNHEY, SVGEGT. The CDR3 has 13 amino acids. The junction had 8 bases not matched to a gene; V was cut back by 6 bases and J by 9 bases. DNA for the CDR3: TGTGCCAGCAGCCCACAGGGGATTGGTGAGCAGTTCTTC. Amino acids: CASSPQGIGEQFF.

The V and J genes are TRBV5-1 and TRBJ2-7; 7 bases map to TRBD2. Trimming took 0 bases from V and 3 from J; bases not matched to a gene: 0. The CDR3 runs to 13 residues. Germline lookup yields CDR1 SGHRS and CDR2 YFSETQ. The CDR3 region is CASSLGGGYEQYF. The CDR3 bases are TGCGCCAGCAGCTTGGGCGGGGGCTACGAGCAGTACTTC.

The V and J genes are TRBV13 and TRBJ1-2, with D tentatively TRBD1 (6 bases). Deletions cut 5 bases from V and 4 bases from J, with 17 bases between. The CDR3 is made up of 15 amino acids. Germline values: CDR1 PRHDT, CDR2 FYEKMQ (reference sequence). CDR3 residues: CASSHGQRAPYGYTF. The CDR3 nucleotides are TGTGCCAGCAGCCACGGACAGAGGGCCCCCTATGGCTACACCTTC. The whole variable domain, filled in from reference TRBV13 and TRBJ1-2, reads AAGVIQSPRHLIKEKRETATLKCYPIPRHDTVYWYQQGPGQDPQFLISFYEKMQSDKGSIPDRFSAQQFSDYHSELNMSSLELGDSALYFCASSHGQRAPYGYTFGSGTRLTVV.

The gene calls are TRBV7-9 and TRBJ2-2; tentatively, D is TRBD1 (5 bases). Germline-derived CDR1 and CDR2 are SEHNR and FQNEAQ (reference sequence). V shed 3 bases and J shed 4 bases, with 9 bases lying between them. The CDR3 is 14 residues long. The CDR3: CASSFQGSTGELFF. The CDR3 DNA is TGTGCCAGCAGCTTCCAGGGAAGCACCGGGGAGCTGTTTTTT.

The J gene is TRBJ1-6, the V gene TRBV19; the D gene is possibly TRBD1 (5 bases). The V gene's germline CDR1 is LNHDA and CDR2 SQIVND (reference sequence). The V end lost 7 bases, the J end lost 1 base, and 11 bases lay between the germline ends. This CDR3 spans 15 amino acids. CDR3 protein: CASNVGGSYNSPLHF. CDR3 coding DNA: TGTGCCAGTAACGTCGGGGGATCCTATAATTCACCCCTCCACTTT.

The chain recombines TRBV5-1 with TRBJ2-5; 8 nucleotides agree with TRBD1. CDR1 and CDR2 from the germline V gene are SGHRS and YFSETQ. CDR3 size: 14 residues. With 4 bases clipped from V and 4 bases from J, the junction kept 6 bases outside the gene matches. For the CDR3, the DNA is TGCGCCAGCAGCCCAGACAGGGGAGGAGAGACCCAGTACTTC. It translates to CASSPDRGGETQYF. Looking up the rest from reference TRBV5-1 and TRBJ2-5 gives the full variable domain: KAGVTQTPRYLIKTRGQQVTLSCSPISGHRSVSWYQQTPGQGLQFLFEYFSETQRNKGNFPGRFSGRQFSNSRSEMNVSTLELGDSALYLCASSPDRGGETQYFGPGTRLLVL.

This sequence joins TRBV7-3 and TRBJ2-7, with a tentative D call TRBD1 (5 bases). The germline gives CDR1 SGHTA, CDR2 FQGTGA. The CDR3 has 14 amino acids. V was shortened by 1 base and J by 4 bases, with 11 bases between the two germline ends. The CDR3 sequence: CASSLRQFTYEQYF. CDR3 bases: TGTGCCAGCAGCTTAAGACAGTTTACGTACGAGCAGTACTTC.

The chain employs TRBV13 and TRBJ2-3, with D possibly being TRBD2 (6 bases). Germline loops: CDR1 PRHDT, CDR2 FYEKMQ (reference sequence). The CDR3 contains 14 residues. Trimming pared 8 bases from V and 5 bases from J, leaving 17 bases between. CDR3 sequence (DNA): TGTGCCAGCGAGTACGGGGGAAGGGGAGATACGCAGTATTTT. This sequence encodes CASEYGGRGDTQYF. Drawing the rest from reference TRBV13 and TRBJ2-3, the complete variable domain is AAGVIQSPRHLIKEKRETATLKCYPIPRHDTVYWYQQGPGQDPQFLISFYEKMQSDKGSIPDRFSAQQFSDYHSELNMSSLELGDSALYFCASEYGGRGDTQYFGPGTRLTVL.

The sample holds one count of this clone. V usage is TRBV5-6 and J usage is TRBJ1-2; possibly TRBD1 for D (5 bases). The CDR3 is 14 residues long. In germline, CDR1 is SGHDT, CDR2 YYEEEE. V dropped 3 bases and J dropped 8 bases, with 17 bases sitting between them. The CDR3 region is CASSSQTAGTGYTF. CDR3 nucleotide sequence: TGTGCCAGCAGCTCACAGACAGCGGGGACGGGCTACACCTTC.

The genes are TRBV19 and TRBJ2-1; D unclear. V gave up 5 bases and J gave up 5 bases, with 13 bases separating them. From germline, CDR1 is LNHDA and CDR2 SQIVND (reference sequence). The CDR3 covers 14 residues. CDR3 DNA sequence: TGTGCCAGTAGTGCCCACCATTCAGACAATGAGCAGTTCTTC. This sequence encodes CASSAHHSDNEQFF.

Here the CDR3 reads CASSLGSGPTDTQYF. In DNA, the CDR3 is TGCGCCAGCAGCTTGGGGTCAGGTCCCACAGATACGCAGTATTTT. The V call is TRBV5-1, the J call TRBJ2-3; no clear D gene. V shed 0 bases and J shed 2 bases, with 10 bases lying between them. This CDR3 comprises 15 residues. CDR1 is SGHRS, CDR2 YFSETQ, per germline.

The J gene is TRBJ2-4, the V gene TRBV20-1, with D hard to call. Trimming removed 6 bases from V and 0 bases from J, with 3 bases in between. This CDR3 has 11 residues. CDR1 is DFQATT, CDR2 SNEGSKA, per germline (reference sequence). CDR3 amino acids: CSALAKNIQYF. DNA for the CDR3: TGCAGTGCCCTAGCCAAAAACATTCAGTACTTC.